These T cell receptor beta chains were read from a single sample in a study of identifying expanded T cells in peripheral blood. Here immunoSEQ multiplex PCR was the method, and the copy in TCRdb shows in-frame clones only, minus some. This sample yields over 75,000 clones, of which about 91% are seen a single time; about 4% belongs to the top ten. Sequenced input: blood. These receptor sequences come from a person aged 18 to 75 in good health. CDR3s include the opening cysteine and the closing phenylalanine or tryptophan. D genes are given only for firm matches. Some rows mark clone size as missing; the rest say once, few, many or name a class of expanded clone.

D: -
size: -
J: TRBJ2-7
V: TRBV28
CDR3: CASRRDEQYF
DNA: TGTGCCAGCAGGAGGGACGAGCAGTACTTC

D: TRBD1
size: -
J: TRBJ2-7
V: TRBV4-3
CDR3: CASSQGDRVLGEQYF
DNA: TGCGCCAGCAGCCAAGGGGACAGGGTCTTGGGGGAGCAGTACTTC

D: -
size: -
J: TRBJ2-7
V: TRBV4-1
CDR3: CASSQVGGPAEQYF
DNA: TGCGCCAGCAGCCAAGTGGGGGGGCCCGCTGAGCAGTACTTC

D: -
size: -
J: TRBJ2-7
V: TRBV2
CDR3: CASKTLGYEQYF
DNA: TGTGCCAGTAAGACCTTGGGGTACGAGCAGTACTTC

D: TRBD1
size: -
J: TRBJ1-1
V: TRBV7-9
CDR3: CASSVRGRNTEAFF
DNA: TGTGCCAGCAGCGTCAGGGGGCGGAACACTGAAGCTTTCTTT

D: TRBD2
size: -
J: TRBJ2-1
V: TRBV4-3
CDR3: CASSQDIAGAYNEQFF
DNA: TGCGCCAGCAGCCAAGATATAGCGGGGGCCTACAATGAGCAGTTCTTC

D: TRBD2
size: few
J: TRBJ2-4
V: TRBV4-1
CDR3: CASSPIAGAKNIQYF
DNA: TGCGCCAGCAGCCCTATAGCGGGTGCCAAAAACATTCAGTACTTC

D: -
size: -
J: TRBJ2-7
V: TRBV10-1
CDR3: CASSESAGNYEQYF
DNA: TGCGCCAGCAGTGAGTCAGCAGGGAACTACGAGCAGTACTTC

D: -
size: -
J: TRBJ1-5
V: TRBV27
CDR3: CASSLYGDSNQPQHF
DNA: TGTGCCAGCAGTTTATATGGGGATAGCAATCAGCCCCAGCATTTT

D: TRBD2
size: -
J: TRBJ2-4
V: TRBV19
CDR3: CASSMLGGAKNIQYF
DNA: TGTGCCAGTAGTATGCTCGGGGGGGCCAAAAACATTCAGTACTTC

D: -
size: -
J: TRBJ1-2
V: TRBV19
CDR3: CASSIGTTEGRTF
DNA: TGTGCCAGTAGTATAGGGACGACGGAGGGTCGGACCTTC

D: -
size: once
J: TRBJ2-2
V: TRBV27
CDR3: CASSVTGNTGELFF
DNA: TGTGCCAGCAGCGTTACAGGAAACACCGGGGAGCTGTTTTTT

D: TRBD2
size: -
J: TRBJ2-5
V: TRBV7-9
CDR3: CASSPRASGGGKETQYF
DNA: TGTGCCAGCAGCCCCCGGGCTAGCGGGGGGGGAAAAGAGACCCAGTACTTC

D: -
size: -
J: TRBJ1-2
V: TRBV6-1
CDR3: CASSMTASSYGYTF
DNA: TGTGCCAGCAGTATGACAGCCTCAAGCTATGGCTACACCTTC

D: -
size: -
J: TRBJ1-1
V: TRBV27
CDR3: CASSLGLRGVKNTEAFF
DNA: TGTGCCAGCAGTTTAGGGTTAAGGGGGGTTAAGAACACTGAAGCTTTCTTT

D: -
size: once
J: TRBJ1-1
V: TRBV7-3
CDR3: CASSLGRGSTEAFF
DNA: TGTGCCAGCAGCCTTGGCAGGGGATCCACTGAAGCTTTCTTT

D: -
size: -
J: TRBJ2-7
V: TRBV5-1
CDR3: CASSFTTGKFYEQYF
DNA: TGCGCCAGCAGCTTTACAACAGGGAAGTTCTACGAGCAGTACTTC